This TCR beta chain was observed in a study of shared T cell receptors in the human thymus. Germline lookup yields CDR1 MGHRA and CDR2 YSYEKL. The V gene lost 3 bases and the J gene lost 3 bases, with 12 bases spanning the gap. This CDR3 contains 15 residues. The assay was immunoSEQ multiplex PCR, and TCRdb's table has in-frame clones only and misses some. The sample has about 660,000 clones, roughly 88% seen once; the top ten hold approximately 0.011%. These same records also appear under a second study, on human thymus T cells. From that second work: Resected material from corrective heart surgery provided the thymus tissue analysed. Use of V and J genes seemed skewed within the thymic and blood repertoires. Highly overlapping thymic repertoires in unrelated individuals were reported by related research.

The TCR originated in a boy less than two years old with a congenital heart defect. The chain uses TRBV4-1 and TRBJ1-5; D possibly corresponds to TRBD1 (6 bases). Sequencing was carried out using thymocytes. CDR3 in amino acids: CASSQEQGVNQPQHF. The CDR3 bases are TGCGCCAGCAGCCAGGAACAGGGAGTCAATCAGCCCCAGCATTTT.